One sample yielded the 22 T cell receptor beta chains listed below, sequenced in a study of CD8 T cells in Susac syndrome. RNA amounts of 0.5 to 1 ug underwent reverse transcription with random hexamers. Using its own MiXCR run on the immunoSEQ multiplex PCR reads, TCRdb lists one record per CDR3 protein. This sample has some 120,000 distinct CDR3 sequences, with about 90% found just once. Sample: CD8+ T cells from PBMCs. Receptors originate from a human donor in good health.

This chain uses TRBV20-1 with TRBJ1-2; D call uncertain. CDR1 and CDR2 from the germline V gene are DFQATT and SNEGSKA (reference sequence). The CDR3 extends over 13 amino acids. V lost 7 bases to trimming and J lost 3 bases, with 15 bases between them. The chain's CDR3 is CSVETTVDYGYTF. The CDR3, as DNA: TGCAGTGTTGAGACGACGGTTGACTATGGCTACACCTTC.

The J gene is TRBJ1-2, the V gene TRBV9; 8 nucleotides align to TRBD1. This CDR3 is built from 16 residues. Germline V gene sequence: CDR1 SGDLS, CDR2 YYNGEE. Unmatched junction bases numbered 12, after V lost 0 bases and J lost 8 bases. DNA of the CDR3: TGTGCCAGCAGCGTAGACCCTTCGACAGGGGATGACGGCTACACCTTC. Amino acids: CASSVDPSTGDDGYTF. Full variable domain (rest looked up from reference TRBV9 and TRBJ1-2): DSGVTQTPKHLITATGQRVTLRCSPRSGDLSVYWYQQSLDQGLQFLIQYYNGEERAKGNILERFSAQQFPDLHSELNLSSLELGDSALYFCASSVDPSTGDDGYTFGSGTRLTVV.

The CDR3 nucleotides read TGTGCCAGCAGCGTGACAGGAGATTTCTCTGGGGCCAACGTCCTGACTTTC. It specifies CASSVTGDFSGANVLTF. The chain is built from TRBV6-2 or TRBV6-3 and TRBJ2-6; D is possibly TRBD1 (6 bases). Germline V gives CDR1 MNHEY, CDR2 SVGEGT. This CDR3 comprises 17 residues. V was clipped by 6 bases and J by 0 bases, with 15 bases between them.

The V call is TRBV4-1, the J call TRBJ2-1, with TRBD2 matching 9 bases. Germline V gene sequence: CDR1 MGHRA, CDR2 YSYEKL. This CDR3 is 17 amino acids long. The J segment lost 13 bases and the V segment lost 0 bases, leaving 16 bases of the junction unmatched. CDR3 sequence reads: CASSQEGLAGFLEGQFF. CDR3 nucleotide sequence: TGCGCCAGCAGCCAAGAGGGTCTAGCGGGATTCCTCGAGGGACAGTTCTTC.

The V call is TRBV20-1, the J call TRBJ2-4; 12 bases fit TRBD2. Trimming took 5 bases from V and 1 from J; bases not matched to a gene: 3. The CDR3 spans 15 residues. Germline CDR1 DFQATT, CDR2 SNEGSKA (reference sequence). The DNA of the CDR3 is TGCAGTGCTTCGACTAGCGGGAGTGCCAAAAACATTCAGTACTTC. It translates to CSASTSGSAKNIQYF.

V gene TRBV12-3 or TRBV12-4 combines with J gene TRBJ1-1; D not resolved. CDR3 length: 14 amino acids. The V and J ends lost 0 bases and 1 base respectively, with 6 bases between them. The CDR3 coding sequence is TGTGCCAGCAGTTTAGCGTCGACGAACACTGAAGCTTTCTTT. Its translation is CASSLASTNTEAFF.

This rearrangement joins TRBV9 to TRBJ1-2, with 8 bases identical to TRBD1. With V trimmed by 4 bases and J by 7 bases, 9 bases remained unmatched. This CDR3 region has 14 residues. Germline CDR1 and CDR2: SGDLS and YYNGEE. CDR3 DNA sequence: TGTGCCAGCAGCCAACAAACAGGGGGAGGTGGCTACACCTTC. It encodes CASSQQTGGGGYTF.

This clonotype was seen just once. CDR3 sequence: CASTRTSGRASGDNEQFF. CDR3 sequence (DNA): TGTGCCAGTACCCGGACTAGCGGGAGGGCCAGTGGGGACAATGAGCAGTTCTTC. The chain is built from TRBV19 and TRBJ2-1; 15 bases line up with TRBD2. V lost 7 bases to trimming and J lost 5 bases; unmatched junction nucleotides: 12. The CDR3 totals 18 residues. Germline V gene sequence: CDR1 LNHDA, CDR2 SQIVND (reference sequence). The complete variable domain, with remaining parts taken from reference TRBV19 and TRBJ2-1, reads DGGITQSPKYLFRKEGQNVTLSCEQNLNHDAMYWYRQDPGQGLRLIYYSQIVNDFQKGDIAEGYSVSREKKESFPLTVTSAQKNPTAFYLCASTRTSGRASGDNEQFFGPGTRLTVL.

The rearrangement links TRBV5-1 to TRBJ2-1, with TRBD2 matching over 7 bases. The germline V gene encodes CDR1 SGHRS and CDR2 YFSETQ. The trim removed 3 bases at V and 9 bases at J, leaving 6 bases unmatched. The CDR3 extends over 13 amino acids. In nucleotides, the CDR3 is TGCGCCAGCAGCTCCCTACTAGCGACTGAGCAGTTCTTC. It yields the protein CASSSLLATEQFF.

V is TRBV20-1 and J is TRBJ1-5; weak D call: TRBD1 (6 bases). The length of the CDR3 is 15 residues. Germline-derived CDR1 and CDR2 are DFQATT and SNEGSKA (reference sequence). V was cut by 2 bases and J by 9 bases, with 20 bases left in between. The CDR3 region is CSARHRDIQSPPQHF. In DNA form, the CDR3 reads TGCAGTGCTAGACACCGGGACATACAAAGTCCGCCCCAGCATTTT.

The chain is built from TRBV5-4 and TRBJ1-3; D ambiguous. V lost 4 bases and J lost 8, with 16 bases in between. Looked up from germline, CDR1 is SGHNT and CDR2 is YYREEE (reference sequence). CDR3 size: 14 residues. The CDR3 spells CASSHSTLGDTIYF. DNA for the CDR3: TGTGCCAGCAGCCATTCCACTCTCGGCGACACCATATATTTT.

The chain is built from TRBV11-2 and TRBJ2-1; possible D gene TRBD2, 6 bases. V dropped 3 bases and J dropped 4 bases, with 10 bases sitting between them. This CDR3 has 14 amino acids. CDR1 and CDR2 (germline): SGHAT, FQNNGV. The CDR3 DNA sequence: TGTGCCAGCAGCTTCGCGCGGGGTTACAATGAGCAGTTCTTC. Protein sequence: CASSFARGYNEQFF.

CDR3 sequence: CSVDGTGGINEQFF. In DNA form, the CDR3 reads TGCAGCGTGGATGGGACAGGGGGGATCAATGAGCAGTTCTTC. V usage is TRBV29-1 and J usage is TRBJ2-1; TRBD1 matches at 11 bases. The J segment lost 6 bases and the V segment lost 6 bases, leaving 7 bases of the junction unmatched. The germline V gene has CDR1 SQVTM and CDR2 ANQGSEA. The CDR3 length is 14 residues.

This chain uses TRBV7-2 with TRBJ1-2, with a weak D call TRBD1 (5 bases). CDR1 is SGHTA and CDR2 is FQGNSA in the germline V gene. The length of the CDR3 is 14 residues. V shed 3 bases and J shed 4 bases, with 12 bases lying between them. Here the CDR3 DNA reads TGTGCCAGCAGCTTCGCTCAGGGTACCTATGGCTACACCTTC. Its translation is CASSFAQGTYGYTF.

The chain recombines TRBV12-3 or TRBV12-4 with TRBJ2-2; D uncertain. The germline V and J ends were trimmed by 7 bases and 0 bases, with 18 bases remaining between them. This CDR3 has 17 amino acids. The CDR3 region is CASTMRYRATNTGELFF. The DNA of the CDR3 is TGTGCCAGCACCATGAGGTACCGGGCTACGAACACCGGGGAGCTGTTTTTT.

This clonotype was recorded only once. V usage is TRBV10-3 and J usage is TRBJ2-3; 7 positions match TRBD2. The CDR3 has 11 residues. After removal of 6 bases from V and 11 bases from J, the junction contained 5 bases not matched to a gene. CDR1 is ENHRY, CDR2 SYGVKD, per germline. CDR3 DNA: TGTGCCATCAGGACCGCGGGGGAGCAGTATTTT. It translates to CAIRTAGEQYF.

The chain joins TRBV20-1 to TRBJ1-1, with D unresolved. Trimming took off 5 bases at V and 7 bases at J, with 11 bases between the two ends. Germline V lookup: CDR1 DFQATT, CDR2 SNEGSKA (reference sequence). The CDR3 has 11 amino acids. CDR3 sequence (DNA): TGCAGTGCTTCAGCCGGGGATGAAGCTTTCTTT. Translated, it gives CSASAGDEAFF.

This clonotype was seen more than once but under ten times. The chain couples TRBV19 to TRBJ2-7, with D unresolved. The germline CDR1 and CDR2 sequences are LNHDA and SQIVND (reference sequence). The CDR3 totals 16 residues. Trimming removed 5 bases from V and 6 bases from J, with 23 bases in between. The CDR3 spells CASSPTSGSFRGEQYF. The DNA of the CDR3 is TGTGCCAGTAGTCCTACGTCAGGCTCCTTTAGAGGCGAGCAGTACTTC.

This clonotype was recorded once. The chain's CDR3 is CASSMGSGPGELFF. The CDR3 coding sequence is TGTGCCAGTAGTATGGGAAGCGGTCCCGGGGAGCTGTTTTTT. The chain couples TRBV19 to TRBJ2-2; a possible D gene is TRBD2 (5 bases). The CDR3 runs to 14 residues. Per the germline V gene, CDR1 is LNHDA and CDR2 is SQIVND (reference sequence). The V gene lost 3 bases and the J gene lost 6 bases, with 11 bases spanning the gap.

The chain combines TRBV29-1 with TRBJ1-1; D is possibly TRBD1 (5 bases). CDR1 is SQVTM and CDR2 is ANQGSEA in the germline V gene. Trimming cost V 8 bases and J 1 base, with 11 bases left between them. This CDR3 spans 12 amino acids. The CDR3 region has the DNA TGCAGCTACGTCGGGGGGAACACTGAAGCTTTCTTT. Translation: CSYVGGNTEAFF.

The chain carries TRBV3-1 and TRBJ2-2, with 10 bases matching TRBD2. Germline trimming cut 0 bases from V and 8 bases from J; bases unmatched to any gene: 12. The CDR3 is 18 residues long. Germline CDR1 is LGHDT and CDR2 is YNNKEL (reference sequence). The CDR3 region is CASSQETILAGAPGELFF. Written as DNA, the CDR3 is TGTGCCAGCAGCCAAGAGACGATCCTAGCGGGGGCCCCGGGGGAGCTGTTTTTT.

V usage is TRBV10-3 and J usage is TRBJ2-2; TRBD2 agrees at 11 bases. The V segment lost 3 bases and the J segment 4 bases; nucleotides outside the gene matches: 10. The CDR3 loop spans 18 amino acids. Germline assignment: CDR1 ENHRY and CDR2 SYGVKD. The CDR3 protein is CAISEGPSGRTGTGELFF. CDR3 in DNA: TGTGCCATCAGTGAAGGGCCTAGCGGGAGGACTGGCACCGGGGAGCTGTTTTTT.